Following are 14 T cell receptor beta chains from one sample sequenced in a study of blood T cell repertoires in COVID-19 (dated by TCRdb to about 2020). Library construction relied on the immunoSEQ multiplex PCR assay. TCRdb carries this immuneACCESS record with in-frame sequences only. Its versions omit some clonotypes, under half of them owing to an unresolved V gene in the studies checked, with the rest unexplained. Across this sample there are fewer than 350,000 clones, with over 75% seen only once. Roughly 7.1% of the sample is in the top ten clones. The sequencing sample was made of peripheral blood. Receptors originate from a woman between 50 and 59 years old who had recovered from COVID-19.

The chain employs TRBV4-3 and TRBJ2-1; 8 bases align to TRBD2. The CDR3 covers 18 residues. V gave up 4 bases and J gave up 3 bases; unmatched junction bases: 14. CDR1 is LGHNA, CDR2 YSLEER, per germline. CDR3 in DNA: TGCGCCAGCAGCCCAGCGAGGGTCCCCAGCGGGAGCTACAATGAGCAGTTCTTC. Its protein is CASSPARVPSGSYNEQFF.

The genes are TRBV28 and TRBJ1-2; D is possibly TRBD1 (5 bases). The CDR3 runs 13 residues. CDR1 MDHEN and CDR2 SYDVKM come from the germline V gene. The V gene lost 10 bases and the J gene lost 4 bases, with 16 bases spanning the gap. The CDR3 DNA sequence: TGTGCCATCCGTCTGAGGACACCCTATGGCTACACCTTC. Amino acids: CAIRLRTPYGYTF.

V gene TRBV28 combines with J gene TRBJ1-1, with 7 nucleotides matching TRBD1. The germline V gene encodes CDR1 MDHEN and CDR2 SYDVKM. V gave up 3 bases and J gave up 5 bases; unmatched junction bases: 6. The length of the CDR3 is 14 residues. CDR3 loop: CASSFQGGETEAFF. In nucleotides, the CDR3 is TGTGCCAGCAGTTTTCAGGGGGGCGAGACTGAAGCTTTCTTT.

This clone was found once. The DNA for the CDR3 is TGTGCCAGCAGCTGGGGCGGACCGAACACTGAAGCTTTCTTT. This gives the protein CASSWGGPNTEAFF. V usage is TRBV7-2 and J usage is TRBJ1-1; D may be TRBD1 (5 bases). Germline CDR1 reads SGHTA; CDR2 reads FQGNSA. This CDR3 is built from 14 residues. Between the trimmed V and J ends, which lost 4 bases and 1 base, there was a span of 10 bases.

The V call is TRBV27, the J call TRBJ1-5; D unresolved. Trimming shortened V by 2 bases and J by 6 bases, and 8 bases separated the two germline ends. CDR1 and CDR2 from the germline V gene are MNHEY and SMNVEV (reference sequence). This CDR3 contains 13 residues. CDR3 region: CASSLTGSQPQHF. CDR3 DNA: TGTGCCAGCAGTTTAACGGGATCTCAGCCCCAGCATTTT.

The chain combines TRBV12-3 or TRBV12-4 with TRBJ1-3; D ambiguous. The CDR3 has 12 residues. Trimming pared 3 bases from V and 5 bases from J, leaving 5 bases between. The CDR3 sequence is CASSFYRNTIYF. The CDR3 bases are TGTGCCAGCAGTTTTTATAGAAACACCATATATTTT.

The chain has TRBV6-1 and TRBJ2-5; 8 positions match TRBD2. Germline lookup yields CDR1 MNHNS and CDR2 SASEGT. This CDR3 comprises 13 residues. The trim removed 2 bases at V and 4 bases at J, leaving 0 bases unmatched. The CDR3 nucleotides read TGTGCCAGCAGTGAACGGGGGGGAGAGACCCAGTACTTC. Translating it yields CASSERGGETQYF.

The CDR3 reads CASSGNQGAHYGYTF. The CDR3 DNA sequence: TGTGCCAGTAGTGGAAACCAGGGGGCTCACTATGGCTACACCTTC. The V and J genes are TRBV19 and TRBJ1-2, with TRBD1 matching over 8 bases. The CDR3 runs to 15 residues. Germline V gene data show CDR1 as LNHDA and CDR2 as SQIVND (reference sequence). Trimming took 5 bases from V and 3 from J; bases not matched to a gene: 8.

CDR3 nucleotide sequence: TGTGCCAGCAGCTGGAGGGGCCGAGAGACCCAGTACTTC. The encoded protein is CASSWRGRETQYF. The chain uses TRBV7-9 and TRBJ2-5; D may be TRBD2 (6 bases). The CDR3 is made up of 13 amino acids. The V gene's germline CDR1 is SEHNR and CDR2 FQNEAQ (reference sequence). V lost 4 bases and J 4 bases, leaving 10 bases between the germline ends. Using reference TRBV7-9 and TRBJ2-5 for the parts outside the CDR3, the full variable domain is DTGVSQNPRHKITKRGQNVTFRCDPISEHNRLYWYRQTLGQGPEFLTYFQNEAQLEKSRLLSDRFSAERPKGSFSTLEIQRTEQGDSAMYLCASSWRGRETQYFGPGTRLLVL.

The rearrangement uses TRBV7-8 and TRBJ1-2; tentative D call: TRBD1 (5 bases). Trimming took 11 bases from V and 1 from J, leaving 26 bases between them. Looked up from germline, CDR1 is SGHVS and CDR2 is FQNEAQ. The CDR3 is 17 amino acids. Here the CDR3 reads CAVNERREGPRNYGYTF. CDR3 DNA sequence: TGTGCCGTAAACGAAAGAAGGGAGGGGCCCCGTAACTATGGCTACACCTTC. Complete variable domain (other parts from reference TRBV7-8 and TRBJ1-2): GAGVSQSPRYKVAKRGQDVALRCDPISGHVSLFWYQQALGQGPEFLTYFQNEAQLDKSGLPSDRFFAERPEGSVSTLKIQRTQQEDSAVYLCAVNERREGPRNYGYTFGSGTRLTVV.

The V gene is TRBV30, the J gene TRBJ2-7, with 7 nucleotides matching TRBD1. CDR3 size: 13 residues. Germline values: CDR1 GTSNPN, CDR2 SVGIG (reference sequence). The V and J ends lost 4 bases and 1 base, in that order; junction bases with no gene match: 4. This CDR3 reads CAWTPGGSYEQYF. CDR3 coding DNA: TGTGCCTGGACCCCAGGGGGATCCTACGAGCAGTACTTC.

The chain combines TRBV19 with TRBJ2-1; 8 bases map to TRBD2. Germline-derived CDR1 and CDR2 are LNHDA and SQIVND (reference sequence). V was clipped by 7 bases and J by 0 bases; unmatched bases: 8. The CDR3 is made up of 16 amino acids. CDR3 residues: CASTDGLALSYNEQFF. The DNA of the CDR3 is TGTGCCAGTACCGACGGACTAGCACTCTCCTACAATGAGCAGTTCTTC.

Comment on this clone: The same CDR3 also results from other DNA sequences found in this sample. This rearrangement joins TRBV7-2 to TRBJ2-7, with TRBD2 identical over 9 bases. The germline gives CDR1 SGHTA, CDR2 FQGNSA. The CDR3 is made up of 14 amino acids. V gave up 6 bases and J gave up 0 bases; unmatched junction bases: 3. In DNA form, the CDR3 reads TGTGCCAGCAGTCTAGCGGGGCTCTCCTACGAGCAGTACTTC. Residues: CASSLAGLSYEQYF. Based on the CDR3 plus reference TRBV7-2 and TRBJ2-7, the full variable domain is GAGVSQSPSNKVTEKGKDVELRCDPISGHTALYWYRQSLGQGLEFLIYFQGNSAPDKSGLPSDRFSAERTGGSVSTLTIQRTQQEDSAVYLCASSLAGLSYEQYFGPGTRLTVT.

This clone was picked up one time. The chain combines TRBV27 with TRBJ1-4, with 7 bases fitting TRBD1. This CDR3 has 14 residues. CDR1 is MNHEY, CDR2 SMNVEV, per germline (reference sequence). J was trimmed by 5 bases and V by 6 bases; bases with no gene match: 6. CDR3 nucleotides: TGTGCCAGCAGAAGTGTGACAGGGAATGAAAAACTGTTTTTT. Protein sequence: CASRSVTGNEKLFF. The variable domain in full, completed from reference TRBV27 and TRBJ1-4, reads EAQVTQNPRYLITVTGKKLTVTCSQNMNHEYMSWYRQDPGLGLRQIYYSMNVEVTDKGDVPEGYKVSRKEKRNFPLILESPSPNQTSLYFCASRSVTGNEKLFFGSGTQLSVL.